The 25 T cell receptor beta chains below were found in one sample sequenced in a study of T cells in Graves' hyperthyroidism and ophthalmopathy. RNA transcripts served as the template for amplifying TCR beta CDR3 regions. The HTBI primer set drove a first-round RT-PCR of the TCR CDR3. TCRdb re-analysed the multiplex PCR reads in MiXCR, keeping a single row per CDR3 protein. This sample has 220,000 or so distinct CDR3 sequences, with about 15% found just once. Sequencing was performed on blood. The receptors originated from a woman in her late teens or twenties with Graves' ophthalmopathy.

In this sample, this clonotype turned up many times. Germline and junction disagree at one end, which may indicate a read error. The chain combines TRBV18 with TRBJ2-4, with D perhaps matching TRBD1 or TRBD2 (5 bases each). This CDR3 has 14 amino acids. The germline gives CDR1 KGHSH, CDR2 LQKENI. The CDR3 DNA is TGTGCCAGCTCCCCACCCGGGGACGGAAACATTCAGTACTTC. As protein: CASSPPGDGNIQYF.

At least ten counts were recorded for this clonotype. This chain connects TRBV2 to TRBJ1-5; 11 bases match TRBD1. Germline V gives CDR1 SNHLY, CDR2 FYNNEI. The CDR3 has 20 residues. V was pared by 6 bases and J by 6 bases, with 22 bases of the junction left unmatched. In DNA form, the CDR3 reads TGTGCCAGCAGAGAAACACGACCGGGACAGGGGGTTGACTTAGGTCAGCCCCAGCATTTT. It codes for CASRETRPGQGVDLGQPQHF.

This clonotype was recorded at least ten times. The chain employs TRBV16 and TRBJ1-2, with 10 positions matching TRBD1. Trimming at V came to 3 bases and at J to 8 bases, leaving 3 bases not matched to a gene. Germline V CDR1 and CDR2: KGHSY, FQNENV. The CDR3 consists of 13 residues. CDR3 nucleotide sequence: TGTGCCAGCAGCCAGGGGACAGGGGTCGGCTACACCTTC. This gives the protein CASSQGTGVGYTF.

This clonotype was recorded at least ten times. This sequence joins TRBV30 and TRBJ1-5, with TRBD1 identical over 7 bases. The V gene's germline CDR1 is GTSNPN and CDR2 SVGIG (reference sequence). V shed 4 bases, J shed 2 bases, and the junction held 2 bases outside the gene matches. This CDR3 is 13 amino acids long. The CDR3 loop reads CAWKGQGNQPQHF. CDR3 in DNA: TGTGCCTGGAAAGGACAGGGCAATCAGCCCCAGCATTTT.

As concerns this clonotype: A much larger clonotype is one base distant, so this may be a read error. This chain joins TRBV7-3 and TRBJ2-1; D is perhaps TRBD1 (6 bases). The V gene's germline CDR1 is SGHTA and CDR2 FQGTGA. The CDR3 totals 12 residues. V lost 6 bases, J lost 6 bases, and 9 bases lay in between. DNA of the CDR3: TGTGCCAGCAGTAGAGGGGGCAATGAGCAGTTCTTC. Translated: CASSRGGNEQFF.

This clonotype has ten or more counts. V usage is TRBV18 and J usage is TRBJ2-1, with unresolved D. The CDR3 totals 15 residues. Trimming left V 1 base short and J 4 bases short, with 11 bases between. CDR1 is KGHSH, CDR2 LQKENI, per germline. CDR3 amino acids: CASSPLTTDYNEQFF. Written as DNA, the CDR3 is TGTGCCAGCTCACCACTTACGACGGATTACAATGAGCAGTTCTTC.

This clonotype was seen many times. V usage is TRBV28 and J usage is TRBJ2-3, with a tentative D call TRBD1 (6 bases). V lost 7 bases and J 6 bases, leaving 17 bases between the germline ends. This CDR3 is 14 amino acids long. Germline CDR1 and CDR2: MDHEN and SYDVKM. CDR3 nucleotides: TGTGCCAGCAAGCCGGGACACCGATCGGATACGCAGTATTTT. Its translation: CASKPGHRSDTQYF.

This clonotype was counted only a few times. The chain combines TRBV9 with TRBJ2-7; 8 bases are a match to TRBD1. The CDR3 covers 19 residues. CDR1 SGDLS and CDR2 YYNGEE come from the germline V gene. Germline trimming cut 0 bases from V and 0 bases from J; bases unmatched to any gene: 14. The CDR3 DNA reads TGTGCCAGCAGCGTAGGGTGGGAACTCCGGGACAGGTTCTCCTACGAGCAGTACTTC. Its protein product is CASSVGWELRDRFSYEQYF. The full variable domain, with the rest looked up from reference TRBV9 and TRBJ2-7, is DSGVTQTPKHLITATGQRVTLRCSPRSGDLSVYWYQQSLDQGLQFLIQYYNGEERAKGNILERFSAQQFPDLHSELNLSSLELGDSALYFCASSVGWELRDRFSYEQYFGPGTRLTVT.

This clonotype was recorded many times. The chain uses TRBV28 and TRBJ1-1; 12 bases are a match to TRBD1. V shed 6 bases, J shed 6 bases, and the junction held 11 bases outside the gene matches. The CDR3 contains 16 residues. Germline V gene data show CDR1 as MDHEN and CDR2 as SYDVKM. In nucleotides, the CDR3 is TGTGCCAGCAGAGAGACGGGACAGGGGGCGCGCGCTGAAGCTTTCTTT. It translates to CASRETGQGARAEAFF.

This clonotype was found a few times. Here the CDR3 reads CASSPRGLAGGTNEQFF. The CDR3 DNA reads as TGTGCCAGTAGTCCCCGGGGGCTAGCGGGAGGGACCAATGAGCAGTTCTTC. The J gene is TRBJ2-1, the V gene TRBV19; TRBD2 matches at 12 bases. The germline V gene has CDR1 LNHDA and CDR2 SQIVND (reference sequence). This CDR3 has 17 amino acids. The junction had 11 bases not matched to a gene; V was cut back by 5 bases and J by 6 bases.

This clonotype was found many times. The chain uses TRBV20-1 and TRBJ2-7; TRBD2 matches 10 bases. The CDR3 totals 15 residues. In germline, CDR1 is DFQATT, CDR2 SNEGSKA (reference sequence). With V trimmed by 6 bases and J by 2 bases, 10 bases remained unmatched. As DNA, the CDR3 is TGCAGTGCCCTGTCGCCAGCGGGAGGGCCCTACGAGCAGTACTTC. Its protein product is CSALSPAGGPYEQYF.

This clonotype was seen at least ten times. The chain couples TRBV9 to TRBJ2-3; 8 bases are a match to TRBD2. This CDR3 spans 15 amino acids. Per germline, CDR1 SGDLS and CDR2 YYNGEE. The V segment lost 0 bases and the J segment 1 base; nucleotides outside the gene matches: 1. CDR3 nucleotide sequence: TGTGCCAGCAGCGTAGTTAGCGGGGGCACAGATACGCAGTATTTT. Protein sequence: CASSVVSGGTDTQYF. Using reference TRBV9 and TRBJ2-3 for the parts outside the CDR3, the full variable domain is DSGVTQTPKHLITATGQRVTLRCSPRSGDLSVYWYQQSLDQGLQFLIQYYNGEERAKGNILERFSAQQFPDLHSELNLSSLELGDSALYFCASSVVSGGTDTQYFGPGTRLTVL.

This clonotype was seen at least ten times. This sequence joins TRBV7-9 and TRBJ1-1, with D possibly being TRBD1 (6 bases). The CDR3 contains 15 residues. Trimming left V 5 bases short and J 6 bases short, with 19 bases between. Germline V lookup: CDR1 SEHNR, CDR2 FQNEAQ (reference sequence). CDR3: CASSPTRGDNAEAFF. DNA for the CDR3: TGTGCCAGCAGCCCGACGAGGGGGGATAACGCTGAAGCTTTCTTT.

This clonotype came up many times. The CDR3 is CASSLRQGENTEAFF. In DNA, the CDR3 is TGTGCCAGCAGCTTACGTCAGGGAGAAAACACTGAAGCTTTCTTT. The chain employs TRBV11-3 and TRBJ1-1, with D possibly TRBD1 on 5 matching bases. Germline loops: CDR1 SGHNT, CDR2 YENEEA. V gave up 2 bases and J gave up 2 bases, with 12 bases separating them. The CDR3 runs to 15 residues.

This clonotype was counted only a few times. One end of the junction fails to match germline, which may point to a read error. The CDR3 DNA is TGTGCCAGCAGTTTTGGGGTTTCGGGCACTGAAGCTTCCTTT. Residues: CASSFGVSGTEASF. V is TRBV27 and J is TRBJ1-1, with D unclear. The CDR3 has 14 amino acids. Germline CDR1 reads MNHEY; CDR2 reads SMNVEV (reference sequence).

This clonotype was counted at least ten times. J is TRBJ2-2 and V is TRBV7-9, with a possible D match to TRBD2 (6 bases). Trimming cost V 4 bases and J 1 base, with 13 bases left between them. Germline V CDR1 and CDR2: SEHNR, FQNEAQ (reference sequence). This CDR3 comprises 16 residues. CDR3 in amino acids: CASSWPGLVNTGELFF. CDR3 DNA sequence: TGTGCCAGCAGCTGGCCGGGACTGGTGAACACCGGGGAGCTGTTTTTT.

This clonotype was recorded a few times. The CDR3 loop is CASSDKRTWGIDGYTF. DNA of the CDR3: TGTGCCAGCAGTGACAAAAGGACCTGGGGGATCGATGGCTACACCTTC. V usage is TRBV6-4 and J usage is TRBJ1-2; tentatively, D is TRBD1 (5 bases). Germline CDR1 is MRHNA and CDR2 is SNTAGT. Trimming stripped 2 bases from V and 6 bases from J, with 19 bases between. This CDR3 has 16 residues.

This clonotype was detected many times. CDR3 amino acids: CAIMGNYGYTF. In DNA, the CDR3 is TGTGCCATCATGGGAAACTATGGCTACACCTTC. This chain joins TRBV10-3 and TRBJ1-2; D is unclear. Germline V gene data show CDR1 as ENHRY and CDR2 as SYGVKD. Deletions cut 7 bases from V and 2 bases from J, with 5 bases between. CDR3 length equals 11 residues.

This clonotype was seen many times. V gene TRBV7-9 combines with J gene TRBJ2-7, with TRBD1 identical over 7 bases. V was pared by 4 bases and J by 2 bases, with 2 bases of the junction left unmatched. The CDR3 totals 13 residues. The V gene's germline CDR1 is SEHNR and CDR2 FQNEAQ (reference sequence). Here the CDR3 DNA reads TGTGCCAGCAGCTCGACAGGGACCTACGAGCAGTACTTC. Amino acids: CASSSTGTYEQYF.

This clonotype showed up many times. V usage is TRBV10-2 and J usage is TRBJ1-5, with a tentative D call TRBD1 (6 bases). The CDR3 runs to 16 residues. Trimming shortened V by 5 bases and J by 4 bases, and 18 bases separated the two germline ends. Germline V gene sequence: CDR1 WSHSY, CDR2 SAAADI. This CDR3 is CASSISVGRGNQPQHF. In DNA form, the CDR3 reads TGCGCCAGCAGTATTTCGGTCGGCAGGGGAAATCAGCCCCAGCATTTT.

There are many counts of this clonotype. The CDR3 loop reads CAWSVRAGVRKLFF. The DNA of the CDR3 is TGTGCCTGGAGTGTACGCGCAGGGGTGAGAAAACTGTTTTTT. V and J are TRBV30 and TRBJ1-4, with a possible D match to TRBD1 (6 bases). Germline CDR1 reads GTSNPN; CDR2 reads SVGIG (reference sequence). The CDR3 sequence is 14 residues long. Trimming shortened V by 0 bases and J by 10 bases, and 15 bases separated the two germline ends.

This clonotype was seen repeatedly, ten times or more. The chain is built from TRBV12-3 or TRBV12-4 and TRBJ2-4; no clear D gene. The CDR3 is 15 amino acids. With 6 bases removed from V and 3 bases from J, the gap between germline ends came to 15 bases. The CDR3 sequence is CASSDSGTFKNIQYF. The CDR3 DNA follows: TGTGCCAGCAGCGATTCAGGAACCTTCAAAAACATTCAGTACTTC.

This clonotype was detected ten times or more. The rearrangement uses TRBV27 and TRBJ2-1, with unresolved D. Germline V CDR1 and CDR2: MNHEY, SMNVEV (reference sequence). V shed 3 bases and J shed 6 bases, with 3 bases lying between them. The CDR3 covers 11 residues. CDR3 bases: TGTGCCAGCAGTTTTATCAATGAGCAGTTCTTC. Amino acid sequence: CASSFINEQFF.

Many counts were recorded for this clonotype. The V and J genes are TRBV10-2 and TRBJ2-5; 8 bases are shared with TRBD1. The CDR3 consists of 14 residues. V dropped 4 bases and J dropped 5; count of bases not matched to a gene: 6. Germline V gene data show CDR1 as WSHSY and CDR2 as SAAADI. The CDR3 here is CASSGAGGGETQYF. CDR3 coding DNA: TGCGCCAGCAGTGGGGCAGGGGGCGGGGAGACCCAGTACTTC.

This clonotype has ten or more counts. V usage is TRBV4-3 and J usage is TRBJ2-7; D unresolved. The ends were cut back, 2 bases at V and 2 bases at J, with 10 bases in the middle. CDR1 LGHNA and CDR2 YSLEER come from the germline V gene. This CDR3 is built from 14 residues. The CDR3 spells CASSQTSLAYEQYF. In DNA, the CDR3 is TGCGCCAGCAGCCAAACGTCCCTAGCCTACGAGCAGTACTTC.